The TCR beta chain described here comes from a study of T cells in localized non-small cell lung cancer (dated by TCRdb to 2020 to 2021). Broadly, across the study: The study examined T cell repertoires in approximately 240 patients with early-stage NSCLC and compared tumors with uninvolved tumor-adjacent lungs. The cohort comprised roughly 220 treatment-naïve NSCLC patients with resected, localized lung tumors. The mean age of the NSCLC patients was roughly 70 years, with 130 or so men and 85 to 110 women. What the study reported, not specific to this receptor: Longer overall survival was associated with higher blood T cell density, whereas shorter survival was associated with higher adjacent-lung clonality. A median of about 53 of the top 100 tumor clones were detected in paired uninvolved adjacent lung, and some 30 of these tumor clones were also found among the top 100 clones of the paired uninvolved adjacent lung. Because multi-region tumor sequencing was not done, intratumor heterogeneity could not be ruled out. The highest T cell clonality was observed in uninvolved tumor-adjacent lung, where clonality exceeded that of tumor, suggesting that antigenic responses were more focused in uninvolved tumor-adjacent lung. Because the study design was exploratory, TCR variables were selected using unadjusted p-values without false-discovery rate correction.

With regard to this clone: Its target antigen remains unknown. No much larger clone exists at a distance of one base, and base qualities are not known.

At diagnosis, peripheral blood, uninvolved tumor-adjacent lung and tumor were collected and were preserved as a mix of fresh-frozen and FFPE material. Blood samples were analyzed as peripheral blood mononuclear cells for TCR repertoire profiling. TCR beta CDR3 regions were sequenced from DNA using the immunoSEQ Assay. The paper's processing steps were these. T cell density was computed as TCR beta template counts normalized to usable DNA estimated by amplifying housekeeping genes. Using the preseqR package, richness was estimated by extrapolating to 120,000 templates for tissue samples and 400,000 templates for PBMC samples. Clonality was calculated as one minus Pielou's evenness. Differential abundance testing on productive amino-acid clonotypes, with a minimum total count of 5 and an alpha of 0.1, was used to identify tissue-enriched TCRs. The Jaccard Index and the Morisita Overlap Index were used to measure repertoire overlap between compartments. GLIPH grouped TCR beta CDR3s together with public tetramer-defined viral CDR3s, and a viral motif had to include at least three viral sequences and show V-gene enrichment. In its TCRdb copy, this immuneACCESS table keeps in-frame sequences only and misses some clones. Where compared with another copy, unresolved V genes explain less than half of these, and the others have no known cause. D and trimming were read from the DNA, whereas the V and J calls and clone size are those reported in that table. The table for this sample lists some 24,000 clones; around 90% of them were counted only once. Roughly 2.8% of the sample is taken by the ten largest.

The CDR3 starts with the cysteine, ends with the phenylalanine, and has 16 residues. The entry retains the CDR3 DNA only, 48 bases that are in frame from base 1. V is clipped by 3 bases and J by 5 bases, and the sequence between their germline boundaries is 19 bases long. Looking up the germline V gene yields CDR1 ENHRY and CDR2 SYGVKD. The rearrangement joined TRBV10-3 to TRBJ2-5; TRBD1 is a possible D gene, resting on 6 matching bases. This clonotype was sampled from a woman aged 40 to 75 with stage I lung adenocarcinoma. The sequencing used peripheral blood, collected before any cancer treatment. The bases read TGTGCCATCAGTGATCCCCAACGGCAGGGGTCGGAGACCCAGTACTTC. This sequence encodes CAISDPQRQGSETQYF.